The next 5 T cell receptor beta chains were all read from a single sample in a study of blood T cell repertoires in COVID-19. TCRdb's table, derived via immunoSEQ multiplex PCR, lists solely in-frame clones and lacks some. The sample has 400,000 to 450,000 clones, approximately 88% seen once. Sequenced: peripheral blood. These TCRs come from a woman aged 50 to 60 with COVID-19, enrolled during active disease.

The chain combines TRBV10-1 with TRBJ2-3; tentatively, D is TRBD1 (5 bases). Germline values: CDR1 WNHNN, CDR2 SYGVQD (reference sequence). V was pared by 3 bases and J by 8 bases, with 12 bases between. There are 13 residues in the CDR3. In nucleotides, the CDR3 is TGCGCCAGCAGTGAAAGGGTAGGGGCTACGCAGTATTTT. This codes for CASSERVGATQYF.

The chain is built from TRBV28 and TRBJ1-2; perhaps TRBD1 as D (5 bases). CDR1 is MDHEN and CDR2 is SYDVKM in the germline V gene. Trimming took 7 bases from V and 9 from J, leaving 21 bases between them. The CDR3 extends over 14 amino acids. Written as DNA, the CDR3 is TGTGCCAGCACCGAAGCCGGGGGTCAACGACGCTACACCTTC. Translating it yields CASTEAGGQRRYTF.

The rearrangement uses TRBV7-3 and TRBJ2-5, with TRBD2 identical over 7 bases. The V segment lost 5 bases and the J segment 5 bases; nucleotides outside the gene matches: 5. This CDR3 region has 13 residues. Germline V gene lookup returns CDR1 SGHTA and CDR2 FQGTGA. The CDR3 DNA reads as TGTGCCAGCAGCGCAGCGGGGTCTGAGACCCAGTACTTC. It encodes CASSAAGSETQYF.

This clone was detected once. This chain connects TRBV11-2 to TRBJ2-5; D might be TRBD2 (5 bases). Per the germline V gene, CDR1 is SGHAT and CDR2 is FQNNGV. V lost 0 bases, J lost 5 bases, and 10 bases lay in between. This CDR3 comprises 14 residues. CDR3 nucleotide sequence: TGTGCCAGCAGCTTAGATTTCGGGAAGGAGACCCAGTACTTC. The encoded protein is CASSLDFGKETQYF.

The chain carries TRBV3-1 (or the pseudogene TRBV3-2) and TRBJ1-6; 7 bases map to TRBD1. The CDR3 spans 15 residues. Germline V gene lookup returns CDR1 LGHDT and CDR2 YNNKEL (reference sequence). Trimming removed 3 bases from V and 6 bases from J; junction bases left unmatched: 5. The CDR3: CASSQGQSGNSPLHF. As DNA, the CDR3 is TGTGCCAGCAGCCAGGGACAGAGCGGTAATTCACCCCTCCACTTT.